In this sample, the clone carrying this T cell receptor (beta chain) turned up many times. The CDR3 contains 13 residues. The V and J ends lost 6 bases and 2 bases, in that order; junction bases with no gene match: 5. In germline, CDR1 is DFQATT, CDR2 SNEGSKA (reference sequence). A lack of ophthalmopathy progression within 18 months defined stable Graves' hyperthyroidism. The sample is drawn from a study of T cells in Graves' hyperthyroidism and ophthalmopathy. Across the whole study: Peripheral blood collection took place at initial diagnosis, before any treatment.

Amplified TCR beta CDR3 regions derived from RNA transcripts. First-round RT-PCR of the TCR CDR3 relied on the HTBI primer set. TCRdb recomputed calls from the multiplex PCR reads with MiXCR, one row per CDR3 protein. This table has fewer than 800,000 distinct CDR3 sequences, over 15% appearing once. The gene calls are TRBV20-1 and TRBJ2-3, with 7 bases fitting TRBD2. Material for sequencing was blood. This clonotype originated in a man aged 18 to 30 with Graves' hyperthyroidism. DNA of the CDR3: TGCAGTGCCCGACTAGCTCCCACAGATACGCAGTATTTT. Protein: CSARLAPTDTQYF.